This TCR beta chain came from a study of blood T cell repertoires in COVID-19. About the research overall: Specimens from acute and convalescent COVID-19 originated in the United States, Italy and Spain. T cells, B-cell-depleted T cells, or PBMCs provided the cDNA or gDNA that served as material.

In the source study's methods: Using reference gene primer amplification, nucleated cell counts were estimated. The protocol was immunoSEQ multiplex PCR, while the TCRdb copy is restricted to in-frame clones and leaves out a portion. The V and J calls and clone size are taken from that table; D and trimming were inferred from the DNA. Among more than 110,000 clones listed, about 80% were seen once. The CDR3 length is 16 residues. Trimming took off 1 base at V and 2 bases at J, with 16 bases between the two ends. Germline V gene data show CDR1 as SGHNT and CDR2 as YYREEE (reference sequence). The sequenced sample consisted of peripheral blood. The chain links TRBV5-4 to TRBJ2-7; a weak D match, TRBD1 (5 bases). This TCR was recovered from a human donor in a cohort sampled during active COVID-19. Here the CDR3 reads CASSLRSGAGPYEQYF. Here the CDR3 DNA reads TGTGCCAGCAGCTTGAGATCTGGGGCAGGGCCCTACGAGCAGTACTTC. The full variable domain, with the rest looked up from reference TRBV5-4 and TRBJ2-7, is ETGVTQSPTHLIKTRGQQVTLRCSSQSGHNTVSWYQQALGQGPQFIFQYYREEENGRGNFPPRFSGLQFPNYSSELNVNALELDDSALYLCASSLRSGAGPYEQYFGPGTRLTVT.